This is a list of T cell receptor beta chains from one sample in a study of glioma-infiltrating T cells. TCRdb re-derived calls from the multiplex PCR reads in MiXCR, one entry per CDR3 protein. The repertoire includes about 190,000 distinct CDR3 sequences, roughly 32% of them detected once, and over 20% sits in the top ten. Sequencing input: glioma tissue, nonneoplastic brain tissue, or PBMCs (not recorded which). The receptors come from a human donor with low-grade glioma or glioblastoma, undergoing nonglioma brain surgery, or in good health (not recorded which). Each CDR3 is given with its conserved first and last residue. Each record gives: clone size, D gene, V gene, J gene, CDR3 protein, CDR3 DNA. The D gene is left open where the match is weak. Part of the rows lack a size; the others show once, few, many or a class for expanded clones.

>.|.|TRBV24-1|TRBJ2-1
CATSDGSYNEQFF
TGTGCCACCAGTGATGGTTCCTACAATGAGCAGTTCTTC
>many|TRBD1|TRBV14|TRBJ2-1
CASSPDRDEQFF
TGTGCCAGCAGCCCCGACAGGGATGAGCAGTTCTTC
>many|.|TRBV4-3|TRBJ1-5
CASSQVISGQPQHF
TGCGCCAGCAGCCAAGTCATCTCGGGTCAGCCCCAGCATTTT
>many|.|TRBV28|TRBJ1-2
CATRGTSNYGYTF
TGTGCCACCCGAGGGACATCCAACTATGGCTACACCTTC
>.|TRBD1|TRBV5-1|TRBJ2-7
CASSRTGGYYEQYF
TGCGCCAGCAGCAGGACAGGGGGATACTACGAGCAGTACTTC
>once|.|TRBV30|TRBJ2-7
CAWSIGQSYEQYF
TGTGCCTGGAGTATAGGACAAAGCTACGAGCAGTACTTC
>few|TRBD2|TRBV5-4|TRBJ2-1
CASSAGTSGYNEQFF
TGTGCCAGCTCCGCCGGGACTAGCGGCTACAATGAGCAGTTCTTC
>many|TRBD1|TRBV15|TRBJ2-7
CATSRDWGQGSSYEQYF
TGTGCCACCAGCAGAGATTGGGGACAGGGGAGCTCCTACGAGCAGTACTTC
>many|.|TRBV7-2|TRBJ2-1
CASSQGGFNEQFF
TGTGCCAGCAGCCAGGGGGGCTTCAATGAGCAGTTCTTC
>.|.|TRBV19|TRBJ2-2
CASSETRGSNTGELFF
TGTGCCAGTAGCGAAACACGGGGGTCGAACACCGGGGAGCTGTTTTTT
>many|TRBD2|TRBV7-2|TRBJ2-7
CASSLAFGGSYEQYF
TGTGCCAGCAGCTTAGCGTTTGGCGGGAGCTACGAGCAGTACTTC
>many|.|TRBV10-3|TRBJ1-5
CAISADRGNQPQHF
TGTGCCATCAGTGCCGACAGAGGCAATCAGCCCCAGCATTTT
>.|.|TRBV29-1|TRBJ2-5
CSVEWGAQETQYF
TGCAGCGTTGAATGGGGGGCTCAAGAGACCCAGTACTTC
>many|.|TRBV4-1|TRBJ1-1
CASSLLMGNTEAFF
TGCGCCAGCAGCCTCCTTATGGGGAACACTGAAGCTTTCTTT
>many|TRBD1|TRBV25-1|TRBJ2-2
CASSPLGQPNTGELFF
TGTGCCAGCAGTCCTCTGGGACAGCCGAACACCGGGGAGCTGTTTTTT
>.|TRBD2|TRBV12-3/TRBV12-4|TRBJ2-3
CASSRPSGVTDTQYF
TGTGCCAGCAGCCGGCCTAGCGGAGTCACAGATACGCAGTATTTT
>many|TRBD2|TRBV5-4|TRBJ2-7
CASSPTTTSGRYEQYF
TGTGCCAGCAGCCCAACCACGACTAGCGGGCGGTACGAGCAGTACTTC
>many|.|TRBV5-4|TRBJ2-5
CASSTGTSPPYF
TGTGCCAGCAGCACCGGGACGTCTCCTCCGTACTTC
>.|TRBD1|TRBV19|TRBJ1-3
CASTGQGSSENTIYF
TGTGCCAGTACGGGACAGGGATCGTCTGAAAACACCATATATTTT
>.|.|TRBV11-2|TRBJ2-3
CASSLRADSSTDTQYF
TGTGCCAGCAGCTTGAGGGCAGATAGTAGCACAGATACGCAGTATTTT
>many|.|TRBV19|TRBJ1-5
CASSEGLYSNQPQHF
TGTGCCAGTAGTGAGGGACTGTATAGCAATCAGCCCCAGCATTTT
>.|TRBD2|TRBV19|TRBJ2-1
CASSIDSRLAGVAGNEQFF
TGTGCCAGTAGTATAGATAGCCGACTAGCGGGAGTCGCGGGGAATGAGCAGTTCTTC
>many|TRBD1|TRBV18|TRBJ2-7
CASSPQTGSSYEQYF
TGTGCCAGCTCACCACAGACAGGGAGCTCCTACGAGCAGTACTTC
>.|TRBD2|TRBV6-5|TRBJ2-3
CDISRKAGGPQDTQYF
TGTGACATCAGCCGCAAAGCGGGAGGTCCCCAAGATACGCAGTATTTT
>many|.|TRBV27|TRBJ2-7
CASTRTASTFYEQYF
TGTGCCAGCACCCGGACAGCCTCAACATTCTACGAGCAGTACTTC
>many|TRBD2|TRBV10-3|TRBJ2-5
CAISERTSLETQYF
TGTGCCATCAGTGAGCGGACTAGCTTGGAGACCCAGTACTTC
>.|.|TRBV18|TRBJ2-5
CASPPDLSAQETQYF
TGTGCCAGCCCACCAGACCTGAGCGCCCAAGAGACCCAGTACTTC
>once|.|TRBV6-1|TRBJ2-1
CASISSISCSYNEQFF
TGTGCCAGCATTTCGTCTATATCTTGCTCCTACAATGAGCAGTTCTTC
>few|TRBD2|TRBV5-1|TRBJ2-5
CASSRGLAGPLETQYF
TGCGCCAGCAGCCGTGGACTAGCGGGTCCTCTAGAGACCCAGTACTTC